A selection of T cell receptor beta chains follows, all from one sample in a study of CD4 and CD8 cells across lung adenocarcinoma regions. TCRdb re-called the PCR reads through MiXCR, storing one row per CDR3 protein. The sample yields some 3,700 distinct CDR3 sequences, roughly 51% seen once. Sequencing input: CD4+ T cells from the margin of a lung tumor. These TCRs come from a female donor with lung adenocarcinoma. The CD4 and CD8 labels of this study may be unreliable. Both conserved end residues are part of each CDR3. The D gene is left open where the match is weak. The size entry is marked missing in some rows and otherwise reads once, few, many or a size class.

J: TRBJ2-1
size: hyperexpanded
D: TRBD2
V: TRBV27
DNA: TGTGCCAGCAGTTCGAGACTAGCGGGAGGGACGCATGAGCAGTTCTTC
CDR3: CASSSRLAGGTHEQFF

J: TRBJ2-1
size: -
D: TRBD2
V: TRBV11-3
DNA: TGTGCCAGCAGCTCCCGGACTAGCGGTTCGTACAATGAGCAGTTCTTC
CDR3: CASSSRTSGSYNEQFF

J: TRBJ2-7
size: -
D: -
V: TRBV12-3/TRBV12-4
DNA: TGTGCCAGCAGCCCGGAGCTAGCAGGCTCCTACGAGCAGTACTTC
CDR3: CASSPELAGSYEQYF

J: TRBJ2-5
size: -
D: -
V: TRBV11-2
DNA: TGTGCCAGCAGCTCCCGCGGACAGACCCAGTACTTC
CDR3: CASSSRGQTQYF

J: TRBJ2-4
size: -
D: TRBD2
V: TRBV10-3
DNA: TGTGCCACCCCGGTAGCGGGGGCCAAAAATATTCAGTACTTC
CDR3: CATPVAGAKNIQYF

J: TRBJ2-6
size: -
D: TRBD1
V: TRBV6-5
DNA: TGTGCCAGCAGTTACGAGGACAGGGGCCCTGGGGCCAACGTCCTGACTTTC
CDR3: CASSYEDRGPGANVLTF

J: TRBJ2-4
size: -
D: -
V: TRBV7-2
DNA: TGTGCCAGCAGCTTCACCGGGATGCGGGGCCAAGATACGCAGTATTTC
CDR3: CASSFTGMRGQDTQYF

J: TRBJ2-7
size: large
D: TRBD2
V: TRBV6-1
DNA: TGTGCCAGCAGTGAGTCCAGCGGGAGTCCCTACGAGCAGTACTTC
CDR3: CASSESSGSPYEQYF

J: TRBJ2-5
size: -
D: TRBD1
V: TRBV12-5
DNA: TGTGCTAGTGGCAGACAGGGACGGGAGACCCAGTACTTC
CDR3: CASGRQGRETQYF

J: TRBJ2-1
size: -
D: -
V: TRBV27
DNA: TGTGCCAGCAGTAAGTCTAGCGAGGTAATGTACACAGATAAGCAGTTCTTC
CDR3: CASSKSSEVMYTDKQFF

J: TRBJ2-1
size: -
D: TRBD2
V: TRBV6-5
DNA: TGTGCCAGCAGTTACCGTAATCGACTAGCGGGATTGGACATGCAGTTCTTC
CDR3: CASSYRNRLAGLDMQFF

J: TRBJ2-5
size: -
D: -
V: TRBV6-1
DNA: TGTGCCAGCAGGATGACAGACGAAGAGACCCAGTACTTC
CDR3: CASRMTDEETQYF

J: TRBJ1-1
size: few
D: -
V: TRBV4-1
DNA: TGCGCCAGCAGCCGACCTACAGGATTCAACACTGAAGCTTTCTTT
CDR3: CASSRPTGFNTEAFF

J: TRBJ1-2
size: large
D: -
V: TRBV6-6
DNA: TGTGCCAGCAGGATACACTTCGGTGACTATGGCTACACCTTC
CDR3: CASRIHFGDYGYTF

J: TRBJ2-3
size: -
D: -
V: TRBV6-4
DNA: TGTGCCAGCAGTGAGGGGCTAGTTTCGGATACGCAGTATTTT
CDR3: CASSEGLVSDTQYF

J: TRBJ2-1
size: -
D: TRBD1
V: TRBV6-1
DNA: TGTGCCAGCAGTGAGTTGACAGGGAAGGAGACCCAGTTCTTC
CDR3: CASSELTGKETQFF

J: TRBJ2-3
size: few
D: -
V: TRBV10-1
DNA: TGCGCCAGCAGCGCAGGGGCCGCAGATACGCAGTATTTT
CDR3: CASSAGAADTQYF

J: TRBJ2-1
size: -
D: -
V: TRBV4-1
DNA: TGCGCCAGCAGCCAATACTACAATGAGCAGTTCTTC
CDR3: CASSQYYNEQFF

J: TRBJ2-2
size: -
D: TRBD2
V: TRBV11-2
DNA: TGTGCCAGCAGCAAAAAAGGCCCTCTAGCGGGCACCGGGGAGCTGTTTTTT
CDR3: CASSKKGPLAGTGELFF

J: TRBJ2-1
size: medium-sized
D: TRBD1
V: TRBV6-1
DNA: TGTGCCAGCAGACCCACAGGGGGCTCCTACAATGAGCAGTTCTTC
CDR3: CASRPTGGSYNEQFF

J: TRBJ2-5
size: -
D: -
V: TRBV6-1
DNA: TGTGCCAGGGGGCCGGGGGTAGGGGGCGCCGATACCCAGTACTTT
CDR3: CARGPGVGGADTQYF

J: TRBJ2-7
size: medium-sized
D: TRBD2
V: TRBV7-9
DNA: TGTGCCAGCAGCCTACTAAGCGGGAGAGCATACGAGCAGTACTTC
CDR3: CASSLLSGRAYEQYF

J: TRBJ2-3
size: -
D: -
V: TRBV7-2
DNA: TGTGCCAGCAGCCCGGGAGTACGAAGAAGCACAGATACGCAGTATTTT
CDR3: CASSPGVRRSTDTQYF

J: TRBJ2-1
size: -
D: -
V: TRBV10-2
DNA: TGCGCCAGCAGTGAAGGGCGGGATGCCTACAATGAGCAGTTCTTC
CDR3: CASSEGRDAYNEQFF

J: TRBJ2-7
size: -
D: -
V: TRBV7-2
DNA: TGTGCCAGCTGGAGGTCGGATAGGGCCTACGAGCAGTACTTC
CDR3: CASWRSDRAYEQYF

J: TRBJ1-2
size: few
D: TRBD1
V: TRBV6-1
DNA: TGTGCCAGCAGAAGACCGGGACAGGGATACGGCTACACCTTC
CDR3: CASRRPGQGYGYTF

J: TRBJ2-7
size: -
D: TRBD1
V: TRBV6-1
DNA: TGTGCCAGCAGAATCACGGGACAGGGGAACAATGAGCAGTACTTC
CDR3: CASRITGQGNNEQYF

J: TRBJ2-7
size: -
D: -
V: TRBV6-1
DNA: TGTGCCAGTGCTTTAGGGGGGGCCCGGGGGTACTCCTACGACCAGTACTTC
CDR3: CASALGGARGYSYDQYF

J: TRBJ1-1
size: few
D: -
V: TRBV4-3
DNA: TGCGCCAGCAGCCAAGAATGGGGGTCTACTGAAGCTTTCTTT
CDR3: CASSQEWGSTEAFF

J: TRBJ1-6
size: -
D: TRBD1
V: TRBV6-1
DNA: TGTGCCAGCAGTGAGGCAGGGGGCAATCCGCCCCTCCACTTT
CDR3: CASSEAGGNPPLHF

J: TRBJ2-5
size: -
D: TRBD2
V: TRBV11-2
DNA: TGTGCCAGCAGCTTAACGGGGGGGAGGCAAGAGACCCAGTACTTC
CDR3: CASSLTGGRQETQYF

J: TRBJ2-3
size: -
D: TRBD1
V: TRBV10-3
DNA: TGTGCCACCCAACGGGACAGGGCCCAGGTCGCGAACACCGGTAAGCAGTATTTT
CDR3: CATQRDRAQVANTGKQYF

J: TRBJ2-5
size: -
D: TRBD2
V: TRBV11-2
DNA: TGTGCCAGCAGCCACGGGAGGCAAGAGACCCAGTACTTC
CDR3: CASSHGRQETQYF

J: TRBJ2-5
size: few
D: TRBD2
V: TRBV24-1
DNA: TGTGCCACCAGTGATCAATCCTCGACGGGGGGTCTGGAGACCCAGTACTTC
CDR3: CATSDQSSTGGLETQYF

J: TRBJ2-1
size: few
D: -
V: TRBV6-1
DNA: TGTGCCAGCAGTGAAGTTTGGGGCTACAATGAGCAGTTCTTC
CDR3: CASSEVWGYNEQFF

J: TRBJ2-1
size: -
D: TRBD1
V: TRBV27
DNA: TGTGCCAGCAGTTTAGACAGGGTGGGGGAGCAGTTCTTC
CDR3: CASSLDRVGEQFF

J: TRBJ2-3
size: -
D: -
V: TRBV25-1
DNA: TGTGCCAGCAGTGAGGCGCGGATTAGCAAAGATATGCAGTACTTT
CDR3: CASSEARISKDMQYF

J: TRBJ2-6
size: -
D: -
V: TRBV6-1
DNA: TGTGCCAGCGGGACCCTCTCTGGGGCCAACGTCCTGACTTTC
CDR3: CASGTLSGANVLTF

J: TRBJ2-4
size: -
D: -
V: TRBV27
DNA: TGTGCCAGCACCAACCTCGGCCGGGAAGGAGACACCCAGTACTTC
CDR3: CASTNLGREGDTQYF